This T cell receptor (beta chain) originates from a study of cytotoxic CD8 clonotypes in ibrutinib-treated CLL. Study-level background: The group held 10 to 11 relapsed/refractory and roughly 15 treatment-naive patients, with fewer than 18 IGHV unmutated. Recorded responses included about 25 partial and 2 complete; following median around 73 months, roughly 15 stayed remitted and roughly twelve progressed. Study-wide results and limits: The clonality rise at ibrutinib response reflected private clonotype expansion.

The CDR3 is 16 amino acids. Trimming left V 1 base short and J 0 bases short, with 12 bases between. Germline CDR1 reads PRHDT; CDR2 reads FYEKMQ (reference sequence). This clone was picked up one time. What it binds is not known. Sequencing used immunoSEQ multiplex PCR; TCRdb keeps in-frame clones, though not all of them. Here the sample spans 95,000 to 100,000 clones, approximately 82% being singletons. Libraries of TCR beta were made from about 2.2 micrograms of genomic DNA that came from cryopreserved PBMCs. J is TRBJ2-5 and V is TRBV13; possible D gene TRBD1, 5 bases. The sequenced sample was PBMCs, obtained after 12 months of ibrutinib treatment. The origin of this receptor is a human donor with chronic lymphocytic leukemia. The CDR3: CASSLVGRAHQETQYF. The CDR3 DNA sequence: TGTGCCAGCAGCTTAGTGGGCAGGGCGCACCAAGAGACCCAGTACTTC.